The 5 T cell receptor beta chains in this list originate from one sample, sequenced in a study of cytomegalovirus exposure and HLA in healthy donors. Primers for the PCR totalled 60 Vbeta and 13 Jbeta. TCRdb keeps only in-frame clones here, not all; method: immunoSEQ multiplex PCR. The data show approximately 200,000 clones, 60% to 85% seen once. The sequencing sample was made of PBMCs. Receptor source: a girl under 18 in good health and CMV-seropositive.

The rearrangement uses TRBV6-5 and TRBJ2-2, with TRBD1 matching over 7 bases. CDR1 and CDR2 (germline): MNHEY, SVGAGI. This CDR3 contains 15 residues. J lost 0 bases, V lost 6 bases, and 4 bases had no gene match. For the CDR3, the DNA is TGTGCCAGCAGCGACAGGGACGCGAACACCGGGGAGCTGTTTTTT. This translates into CASSDRDANTGELFF.

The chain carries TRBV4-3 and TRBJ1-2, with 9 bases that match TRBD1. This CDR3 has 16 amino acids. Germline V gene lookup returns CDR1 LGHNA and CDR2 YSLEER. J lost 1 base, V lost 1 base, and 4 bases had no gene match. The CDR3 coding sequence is TGCGCCAGCAGCCAAGGGACAGGGGACTTTAACTATGGCTACACCTTC. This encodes CASSQGTGDFNYGYTF.

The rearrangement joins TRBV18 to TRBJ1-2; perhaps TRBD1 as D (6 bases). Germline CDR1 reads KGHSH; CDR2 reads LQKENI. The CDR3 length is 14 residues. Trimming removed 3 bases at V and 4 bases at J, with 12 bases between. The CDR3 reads CASSPQGIGYGYTF. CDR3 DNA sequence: TGTGCCAGCTCACCCCAGGGGATCGGCTATGGCTACACCTTC.

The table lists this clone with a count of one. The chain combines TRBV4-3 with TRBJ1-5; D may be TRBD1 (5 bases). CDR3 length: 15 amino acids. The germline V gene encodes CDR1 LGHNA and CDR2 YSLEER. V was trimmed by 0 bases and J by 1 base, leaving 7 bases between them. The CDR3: CASSQERGSNQPQHF. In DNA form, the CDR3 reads TGCGCCAGCAGCCAAGAGCGGGGGAGCAATCAGCCCCAGCATTTT.

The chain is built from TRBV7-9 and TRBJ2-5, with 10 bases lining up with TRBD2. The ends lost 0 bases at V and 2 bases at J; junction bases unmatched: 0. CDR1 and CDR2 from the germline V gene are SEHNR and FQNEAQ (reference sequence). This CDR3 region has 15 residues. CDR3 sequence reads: CASSLASGGQETQYF. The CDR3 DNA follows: TGTGCCAGCAGCTTAGCTAGCGGGGGGCAAGAGACCCAGTACTTC.